This T cell receptor beta chain originates from a study of CD8 T cells in Susac syndrome. Points from the study as a whole: It was acknowledged in the study that the number of individuals who were included in its TCR sequencing and HLA analysis was relatively small.

CDR3 length: 17 amino acids. The germline CDR1 and CDR2 sequences are SGHTA and FQGNSA. The V and J ends lost 1 base and 6 bases respectively, with 20 bases between them. A word on this clonotype: Its antigen is undetermined.

Negative isolation was used for CD8+ and CD4+ T cells and FACS enrichment for TEMRA cells. RNA was extracted with the RNeasy kit, and a quantity of roughly 0.5 to 1 ug was reverse transcribed using random hexamers. Amplification of TCR beta CDR3 spanned 54 Vbeta and 13 Jbeta via immunoSEQ multiplex PCR. TCRdb re-called the immunoSEQ multiplex PCR reads with MiXCR, one entry per CDR3 protein. The sample contains roughly 120,000 distinct CDR3 sequences, around 97% of which appear only once. What was sequenced was CD4+ T cells from PBMCs. The sequence came from a human donor in good health. V and J are TRBV7-2 and TRBJ2-3; D may match TRBD1 or TRBD2 (5 bases each). Written as DNA, the CDR3 is TGTGCCAGCAGCTTAGTAGCTCTAGGGGAGAGTCGGGATACGCAGTATTTT. Translating gives CASSLVALGESRDTQYF. Together with reference TRBV7-2 and TRBJ2-3, the CDR3 gives the full variable domain: GAGVSQSPSNKVTEKGKDVELRCDPISGHTALYWYRQSLGQGLEFLIYFQGNSAPDKSGLPSDRFSAERTGGSVSTLTIQRTQQEDSAVYLCASSLVALGESRDTQYFGPGTRLTVL.